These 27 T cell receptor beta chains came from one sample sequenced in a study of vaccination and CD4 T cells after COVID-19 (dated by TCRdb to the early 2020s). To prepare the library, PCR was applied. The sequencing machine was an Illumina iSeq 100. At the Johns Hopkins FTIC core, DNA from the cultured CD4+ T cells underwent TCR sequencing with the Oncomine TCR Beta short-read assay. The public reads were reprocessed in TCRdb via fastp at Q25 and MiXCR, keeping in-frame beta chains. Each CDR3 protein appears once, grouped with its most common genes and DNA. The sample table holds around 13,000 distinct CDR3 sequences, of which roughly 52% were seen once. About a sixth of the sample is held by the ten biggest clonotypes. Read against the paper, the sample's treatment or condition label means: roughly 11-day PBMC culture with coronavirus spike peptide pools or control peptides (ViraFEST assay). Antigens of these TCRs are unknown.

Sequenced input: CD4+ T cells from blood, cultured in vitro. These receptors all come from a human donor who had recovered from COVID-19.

CDR3 sequence: CASSPRGLEWETQYF. CDR3 coding DNA: TGTGCCAGCAGCCCGAGGGGGCTGGAGTGGGAGACCCAGTACTTC. The chain links TRBV11-2 to TRBJ2-5; 7 bases line up with TRBD1. Germline assignment: CDR1 SGHAT and CDR2 FQNNGV. CDR3 size: 15 residues. V shed 5 bases, J shed 5 bases, and the junction held 11 bases outside the gene matches.

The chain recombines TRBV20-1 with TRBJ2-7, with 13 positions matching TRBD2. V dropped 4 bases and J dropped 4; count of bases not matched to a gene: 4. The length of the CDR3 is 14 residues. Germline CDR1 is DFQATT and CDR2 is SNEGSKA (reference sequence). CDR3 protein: CSAKGLAGEYEQYF. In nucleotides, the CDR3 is TGCAGTGCTAAAGGACTAGCGGGAGAATACGAGCAGTACTTC.

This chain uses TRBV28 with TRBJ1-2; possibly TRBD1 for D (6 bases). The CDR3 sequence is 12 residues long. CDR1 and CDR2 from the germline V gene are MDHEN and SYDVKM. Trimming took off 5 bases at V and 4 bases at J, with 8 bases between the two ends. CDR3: CASSDRIYGYTF. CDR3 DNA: TGTGCCAGCAGTGACAGGATCTATGGCTACACCTTC.

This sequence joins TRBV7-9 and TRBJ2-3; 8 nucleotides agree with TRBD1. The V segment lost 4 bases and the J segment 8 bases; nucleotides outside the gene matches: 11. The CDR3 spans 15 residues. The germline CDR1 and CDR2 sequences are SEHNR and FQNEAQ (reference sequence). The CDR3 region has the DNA TGTGCCAGCAGCTCCCAGGGGGCTCGGCTAATTACGCAGTATTTT. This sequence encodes CASSSQGARLITQYF.

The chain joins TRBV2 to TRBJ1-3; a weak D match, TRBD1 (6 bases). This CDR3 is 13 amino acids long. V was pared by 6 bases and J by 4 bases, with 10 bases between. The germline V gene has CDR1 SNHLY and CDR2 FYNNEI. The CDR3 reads CASSGTLGNTIYF. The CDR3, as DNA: TGTGCCAGCAGCGGGACATTAGGAAACACCATATATTTT.

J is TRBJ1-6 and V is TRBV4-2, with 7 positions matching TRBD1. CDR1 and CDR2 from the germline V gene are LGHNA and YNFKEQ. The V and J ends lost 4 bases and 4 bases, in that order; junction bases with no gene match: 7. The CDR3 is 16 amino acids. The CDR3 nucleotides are TGTGCCAGCAGCCCGCGGGACAGTGGGTATAATTCACCCCTCCACTTT. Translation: CASSPRDSGYNSPLHF.

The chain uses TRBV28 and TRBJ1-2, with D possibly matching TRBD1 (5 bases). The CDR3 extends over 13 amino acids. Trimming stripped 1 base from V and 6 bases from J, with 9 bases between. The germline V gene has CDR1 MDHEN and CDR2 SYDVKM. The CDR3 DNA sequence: TGTGCCAGCAGTTTATACGGGACCCATGGCTACACCTTC. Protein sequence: CASSLYGTHGYTF.

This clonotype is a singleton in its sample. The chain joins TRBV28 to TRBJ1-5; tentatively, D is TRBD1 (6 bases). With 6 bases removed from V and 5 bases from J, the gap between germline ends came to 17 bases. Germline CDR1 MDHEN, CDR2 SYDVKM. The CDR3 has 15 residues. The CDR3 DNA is TGTGCCAGCAGCCCCGCCGGGACAAACTATCAGCCCCAGCATTTT. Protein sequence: CASSPAGTNYQPQHF.

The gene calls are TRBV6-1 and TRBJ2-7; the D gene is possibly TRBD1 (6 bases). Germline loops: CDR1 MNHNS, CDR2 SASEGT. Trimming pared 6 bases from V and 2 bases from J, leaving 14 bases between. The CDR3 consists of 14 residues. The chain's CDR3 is CASRETGLTYEQYF. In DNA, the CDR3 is TGTGCCAGCAGGGAGACAGGTCTTACCTACGAGCAGTACTTC.

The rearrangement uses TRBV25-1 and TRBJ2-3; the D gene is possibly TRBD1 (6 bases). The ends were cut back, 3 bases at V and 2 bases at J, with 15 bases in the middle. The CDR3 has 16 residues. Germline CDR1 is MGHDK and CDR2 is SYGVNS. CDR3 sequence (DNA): TGTGCCAGCAGTGAGAACGACAGGTACCCCACAGATACGCAGTATTTT. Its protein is CASSENDRYPTDTQYF. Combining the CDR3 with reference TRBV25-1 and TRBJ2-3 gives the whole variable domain EADIYQTPRYLVIGTGKKITLECSQTMGHDKMYWYQQDPGMELHLIHYSYGVNSTEKGDLSSESTVSRIRTEHFPLTLESARPSHTSQYLCASSENDRYPTDTQYFGPGTRLTVL.

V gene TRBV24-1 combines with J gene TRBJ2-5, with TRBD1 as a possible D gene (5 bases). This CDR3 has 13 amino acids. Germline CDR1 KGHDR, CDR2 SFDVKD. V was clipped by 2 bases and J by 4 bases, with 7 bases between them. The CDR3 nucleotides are TGTGCCACCAGTGATTCCGACAGAGAGACCCAGTACTTC. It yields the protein CATSDSDRETQYF.

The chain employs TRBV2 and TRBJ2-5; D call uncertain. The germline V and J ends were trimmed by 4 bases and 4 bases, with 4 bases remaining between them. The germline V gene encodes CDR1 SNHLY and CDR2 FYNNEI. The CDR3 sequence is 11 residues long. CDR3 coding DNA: TGTGCCAGCAGTGTCGGAGAGACCCAGTACTTC. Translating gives CASSVGETQYF. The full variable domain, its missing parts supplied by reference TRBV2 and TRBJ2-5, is EPEVTQTPSHQVTQMGQEVILRCVPISNHLYFYWYRQILGQKVEFLVSFYNNEISEKSEIFDDQFSVERPDGSNFTLKIRSTKLEDSAMYFCASSVGETQYFGPGTRLLVL.

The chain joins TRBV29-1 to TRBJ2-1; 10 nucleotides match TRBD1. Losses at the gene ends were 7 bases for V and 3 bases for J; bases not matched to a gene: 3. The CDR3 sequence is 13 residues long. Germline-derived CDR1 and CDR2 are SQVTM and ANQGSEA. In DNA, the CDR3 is TGCAGCGCCGGGACAGGGGACTACAATGAGCAGTTCTTC. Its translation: CSAGTGDYNEQFF.

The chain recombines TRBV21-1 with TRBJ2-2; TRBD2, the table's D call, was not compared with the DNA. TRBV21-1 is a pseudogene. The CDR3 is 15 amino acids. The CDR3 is CASNLAGGDTGELFF. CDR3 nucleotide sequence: TGTGCCAGCAACCTAGCGGGAGGGGACACCGGGGAGCTGTTTTTT.

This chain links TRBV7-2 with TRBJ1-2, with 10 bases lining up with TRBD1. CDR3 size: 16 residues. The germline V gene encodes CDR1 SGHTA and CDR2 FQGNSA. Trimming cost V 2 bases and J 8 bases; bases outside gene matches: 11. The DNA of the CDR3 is TGTGCCAGCAGCTTAAATTTTGGGACAGGGGTTAACGGCTACACCTTC. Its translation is CASSLNFGTGVNGYTF. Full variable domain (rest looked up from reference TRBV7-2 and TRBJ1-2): GAGVSQSPSNKVTEKGKDVELRCDPISGHTALYWYRQSLGQGLEFLIYFQGNSAPDKSGLPSDRFSAERTGGSVSTLTIQRTQQEDSAVYLCASSLNFGTGVNGYTFGSGTRLTVV.

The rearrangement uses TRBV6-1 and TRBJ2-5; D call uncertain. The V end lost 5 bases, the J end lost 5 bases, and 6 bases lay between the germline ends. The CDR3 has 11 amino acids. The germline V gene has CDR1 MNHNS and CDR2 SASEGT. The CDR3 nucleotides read TGTGCCAGCAGTACCGCGGAGACCCAGTACTTC. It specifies CASSTAETQYF.

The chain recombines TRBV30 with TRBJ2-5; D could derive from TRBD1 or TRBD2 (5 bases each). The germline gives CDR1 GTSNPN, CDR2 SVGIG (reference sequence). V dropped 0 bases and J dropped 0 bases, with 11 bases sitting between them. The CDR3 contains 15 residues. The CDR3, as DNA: TGTGCCTGGAGTGTAAATATGGGGGACCAAGAGACCCAGTACTTC. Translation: CAWSVNMGDQETQYF.

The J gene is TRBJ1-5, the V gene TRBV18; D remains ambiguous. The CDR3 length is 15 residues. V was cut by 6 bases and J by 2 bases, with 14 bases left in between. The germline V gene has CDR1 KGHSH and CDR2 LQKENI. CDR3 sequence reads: CASSRGQLGNQPQHF. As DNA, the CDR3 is TGTGCCAGCTCCCGCGGGCAGTTAGGCAATCAGCCCCAGCATTTT.

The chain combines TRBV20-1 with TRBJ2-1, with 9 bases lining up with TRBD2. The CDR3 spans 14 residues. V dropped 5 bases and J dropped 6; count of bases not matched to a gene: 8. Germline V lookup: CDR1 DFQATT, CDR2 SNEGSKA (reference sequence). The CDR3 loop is CSAQKAGGGNEQFF. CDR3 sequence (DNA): TGCAGTGCTCAAAAAGCGGGAGGAGGCAATGAGCAGTTCTTC.

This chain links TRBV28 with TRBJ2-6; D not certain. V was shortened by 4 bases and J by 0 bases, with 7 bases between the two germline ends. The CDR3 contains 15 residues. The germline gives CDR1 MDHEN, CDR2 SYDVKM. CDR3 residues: CASSSTFSGANVLTF. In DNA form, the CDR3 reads TGTGCCAGCAGTTCTACGTTCTCTGGGGCCAACGTCCTGACTTTC. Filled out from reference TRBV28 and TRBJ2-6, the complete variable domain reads DVKVTQSSRYLVKRTGEKVFLECVQDMDHENMFWYRQDPGLGLRLIYFSYDVKMKEKGDIPEGYSVSREKKERFSLILESASTNQTSMYLCASSSTFSGANVLTFGAGSRLTVL.

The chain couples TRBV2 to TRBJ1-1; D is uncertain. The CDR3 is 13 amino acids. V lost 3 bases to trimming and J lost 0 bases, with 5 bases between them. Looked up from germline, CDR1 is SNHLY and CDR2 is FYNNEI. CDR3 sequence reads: CASSDSVNTEAFF. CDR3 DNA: TGTGCCAGCAGTGACAGCGTGAACACTGAAGCTTTCTTT.

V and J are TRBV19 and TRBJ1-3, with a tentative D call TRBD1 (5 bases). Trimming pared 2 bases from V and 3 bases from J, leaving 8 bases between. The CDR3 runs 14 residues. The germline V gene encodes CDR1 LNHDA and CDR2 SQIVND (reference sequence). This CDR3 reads CASSIQGDGNTIYF. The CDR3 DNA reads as TGTGCCAGTAGTATACAGGGTGATGGAAACACCATATATTTT.

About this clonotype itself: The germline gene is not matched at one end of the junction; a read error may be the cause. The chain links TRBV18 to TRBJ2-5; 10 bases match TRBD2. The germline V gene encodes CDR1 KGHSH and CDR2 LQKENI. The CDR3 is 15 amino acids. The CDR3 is CANSLLAGPEETQYF. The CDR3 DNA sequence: TGTGCCAACTCACTACTAGCGGGGCCTGAAGAGACCCAGTACTTC.

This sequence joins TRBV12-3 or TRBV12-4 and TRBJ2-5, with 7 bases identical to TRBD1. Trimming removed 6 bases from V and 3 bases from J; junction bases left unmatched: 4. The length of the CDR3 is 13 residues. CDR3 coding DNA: TGTGCCAGCAGGCAGGGGGTTAAAGAGACCCAGTACTTC. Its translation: CASRQGVKETQYF.

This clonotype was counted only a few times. CDR3 in amino acids: CASSLGQWGRANYGYTF. CDR3 DNA: TGTGCCAGCAGCTTGGGCCAGTGGGGAAGAGCTAACTATGGCTACACCTTC. The V and J genes are TRBV11-2 and TRBJ1-2, with unresolved D. Trimming cost V 3 bases and J 0 bases, with 17 bases left between them. CDR1 SGHAT and CDR2 FQNNGV come from the germline V gene. This CDR3 is 17 amino acids long.

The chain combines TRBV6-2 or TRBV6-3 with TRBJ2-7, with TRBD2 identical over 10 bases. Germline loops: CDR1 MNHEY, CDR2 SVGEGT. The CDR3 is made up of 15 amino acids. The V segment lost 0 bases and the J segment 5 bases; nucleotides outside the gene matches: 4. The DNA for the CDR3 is TGTGCCAGCAGTTACTCTTCTAGCGGGAGTGACGAGCAGTACTTC. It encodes CASSYSSSGSDEQYF.

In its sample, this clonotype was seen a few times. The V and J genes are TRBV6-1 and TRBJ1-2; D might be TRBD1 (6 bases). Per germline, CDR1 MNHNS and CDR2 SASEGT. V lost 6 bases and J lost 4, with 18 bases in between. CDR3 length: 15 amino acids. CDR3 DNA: TGTGCCAGCAGGGCGGACAGACTCTTGAGCTATGGCTACACCTTC. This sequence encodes CASRADRLLSYGYTF.